Each of the 25 T cell receptor beta chains below was sequenced from the same sample in a study of OX40 agonist ivuxolimab in advanced cancers. TCRdb's copy holds only in-frame clones and misses some; the assay was immunoSEQ multiplex PCR. The sample includes around 85,000 clones, about 90% of them seen just once. The sample consisted of CD4+ or CD8+ T cells sorted from blood, taken in a trial of the OX40 agonist ivuxolimab. The receptors here all came from an adult with an advanced solid tumor such as melanoma, head and neck, liver or kidney cancer.

The J gene is TRBJ2-2, the V gene TRBV5-1, with 8 bases fitting TRBD2. CDR1 and CDR2 (germline): SGHRS, YFSETQ. The junction had 11 bases not matched to a gene; V was cut back by 0 bases and J by 13 bases. The CDR3 covers 15 residues. CDR3 sequence: CASSLADSGNGLLFF. CDR3 nucleotide sequence: TGCGCCAGCAGCTTGGCAGATAGCGGGAACGGTCTGCTGTTTTTT.

The chain uses TRBV6-1 and TRBJ2-7; the D is unclear. The V gene's germline CDR1 is MNHNS and CDR2 SASEGT. The V end lost 2 bases, the J end lost 3 bases, and 14 bases lay between the germline ends. The CDR3 extends over 15 amino acids. The CDR3 DNA is TGTGCCAGCAGTGAAAAGGCGCGCAATCGCTACGAGCAGTACTTC. Its translation is CASSEKARNRYEQYF.

Only a few counts were recorded for this clone. V and J are TRBV2 and TRBJ2-7; D call uncertain. The CDR3 extends over 13 amino acids. V was trimmed by 0 bases and J by 6 bases, leaving 9 bases between them. Germline loops: CDR1 SNHLY, CDR2 FYNNEI. The CDR3 DNA follows: TGTGCCAGCAGTGAAGCGCTTGGGGTCGAGCAGTACTTC. Amino acid sequence: CASSEALGVEQYF.

The V gene is TRBV29-1, the J gene TRBJ2-5, with 10 bases matching TRBD1. CDR1 and CDR2 (germline): SQVTM, ANQGSEA. The ends lost 6 bases at V and 0 bases at J; junction bases unmatched: 10. The CDR3 runs to 16 residues. CDR3 DNA: TGCAGCGTCGGAGAGACAGGGGGCCCGTACCAAGAGACCCAGTACTTC. Translating it yields CSVGETGGPYQETQYF. The whole variable domain, remainder taken from reference TRBV29-1 and TRBJ2-5, is SAVISQKPSRDICQRGTSLTIQCQVDSQVTMMFWYRQQPGQSLTLIATANQGSEATYESGFVIDKFPISRPNLTFSTLTVSNMSPEDSSIYLCSVGETGGPYQETQYFGPGTRLLVL.

This chain connects TRBV19 to TRBJ2-7, with D perhaps matching TRBD2 (6 bases). V lost 0 bases and J lost 1, with 10 bases in between. CDR3 size: 15 residues. Looked up from germline, CDR1 is LNHDA and CDR2 is SQIVND (reference sequence). This CDR3 is CASSIEAGTSYEQYF. The CDR3 DNA sequence: TGTGCCAGTAGTATAGAGGCGGGGACTTCCTACGAGCAGTACTTC.

The chain uses TRBV30 and TRBJ2-2; no clear D gene. Germline CDR1 GTSNPN, CDR2 SVGIG (reference sequence). Trimming removed 4 bases at V and 7 bases at J, with 13 bases between. The CDR3 is 13 amino acids. Here the CDR3 DNA reads TGTGCCTGGAAGTCAAGGGCTGGCGGGGAGCTGTTTTTT. Amino acid sequence: CAWKSRAGGELFF.

This clone appeared a single time. V usage is TRBV5-8 and J usage is TRBJ2-1; TRBD2 agrees at 7 bases. CDR1 SGHTS and CDR2 YDEGEE come from the germline V gene. The CDR3 is made up of 15 amino acids. Trimming cost V 0 bases and J 7 bases; bases outside gene matches: 7. The CDR3 nucleotides read TGTGCCAGCAGCTTGGTTGCGGGAGAGAGGAATGAGCAGTTCTTC. It encodes CASSLVAGERNEQFF.

The rearrangement links TRBV27 to TRBJ1-5; 11 nucleotides line up with TRBD1. Germline V CDR1 and CDR2: MNHEY, SMNVEV (reference sequence). The CDR3 is 19 amino acids. V was clipped by 5 bases and J by 1 base; unmatched bases: 13. The CDR3 nucleotides are TGTGCCAGCAGTCGAACCGGGACAGGGGGAACGAGGAGCAATCAGCCCCAGCATTTT. It translates to CASSRTGTGGTRSNQPQHF.

The V call is TRBV10-1, the J call TRBJ2-1, with TRBD2 identical over 8 bases. CDR3 size: 14 residues. The V and J ends lost 7 bases and 3 bases, in that order; junction bases with no gene match: 5. CDR1 WNHNN and CDR2 SYGVQD come from the germline V gene (reference sequence). The DNA for the CDR3 is TGCGCCAGCACCGGGGGGGCGGGCTACAATGAGCAGTTCTTC. This translates into CASTGGAGYNEQFF.

This chain links TRBV11-2 with TRBJ1-1; D is uncertain. Germline V gene data show CDR1 as SGHAT and CDR2 as FQNNGV. This CDR3 region has 16 residues. V lost 10 bases to trimming and J lost 1 base, with 22 bases between them. CDR3 region: CAILPRQPKKNTEAFF. CDR3 nucleotides: TGTGCCATCCTCCCGAGACAACCAAAAAAGAACACTGAAGCTTTCTTT.

The chain recombines TRBV2 with TRBJ2-7; D remains ambiguous. The CDR3 has 15 amino acids. The germline V gene has CDR1 SNHLY and CDR2 FYNNEI. Trimming removed 3 bases at V and 5 bases at J, with 17 bases between. The CDR3 is CASSDLKGRRNEQYF. The DNA for the CDR3 is TGTGCCAGCAGTGACCTAAAGGGCAGGCGGAACGAGCAGTACTTC. The complete variable domain, with remaining parts taken from reference TRBV2 and TRBJ2-7, reads EPEVTQTPSHQVTQMGQEVILRCVPISNHLYFYWYRQILGQKVEFLVSFYNNEISEKSEIFDDQFSVERPDGSNFTLKIRSTKLEDSAMYFCASSDLKGRRNEQYFGPGTRLTVT.

This clone was detected once. The rearrangement uses TRBV11-2 and TRBJ2-5; weak D call: TRBD2 (6 bases). The CDR3 is made up of 13 amino acids. V shed 10 bases and J shed 7 bases, with 19 bases lying between them. The V gene's germline CDR1 is SGHAT and CDR2 FQNNGV. CDR3: CAILDGGAGTQYF. CDR3 DNA: TGTGCCATCCTGGACGGGGGTGCGGGGACCCAGTACTTC.

The V call is TRBV4-1, the J call TRBJ1-4; D perhaps matches TRBD1 (5 bases). The CDR3 contains 15 residues. The V and J ends lost 1 base and 5 bases respectively, with 11 bases between them. The germline CDR1 and CDR2 sequences are MGHRA and YSYEKL. The chain's CDR3 is CASSQVAGPNEKLFF. DNA for the CDR3: TGCGCCAGCAGCCAAGTTGCGGGACCGAATGAAAAACTGTTTTTT.

The chain is built from TRBV11-2 and TRBJ2-7, with D maybe TRBD2 (6 bases). In germline, CDR1 is SGHAT, CDR2 FQNNGV. This CDR3 is 16 amino acids long. V was pared by 1 base and J by 6 bases, with 19 bases between. The CDR3, as DNA: TGTGCCAGCAGCTTAGCGCGAGCCGGGACTTCCCGCGAGCAGTACTTC. Residues: CASSLARAGTSREQYF. Together with reference TRBV11-2 and TRBJ2-7, the CDR3 gives the full variable domain: EAGVAQSPRYKIIEKRQSVAFWCNPISGHATLYWYQQILGQGPKLLIQFQNNGVVDDSQLPKDRFSAERLKGVDSTLKIQPAKLEDSAVYLCASSLARAGTSREQYFGPGTRLTVT.

The CDR3 bases are TGTGCCACCGGACAGACCCAGGAGACCCAGTACTTC. The encoded protein is CATGQTQETQYF. V usage is TRBV2 and J usage is TRBJ2-5; a weak D match, TRBD1 (6 bases). This CDR3 has 12 residues. The germline V gene has CDR1 SNHLY and CDR2 FYNNEI. V gave up 10 bases and J gave up 5 bases, with 14 bases separating them. Based on the CDR3 plus reference TRBV2 and TRBJ2-5, the full variable domain is EPEVTQTPSHQVTQMGQEVILRCVPISNHLYFYWYRQILGQKVEFLVSFYNNEISEKSEIFDDQFSVERPDGSNFTLKIRSTKLEDSAMYFCATGQTQETQYFGPGTRLLVL.

The CDR3 coding sequence is TGTGCCAGCAGCGTTGAGCAGGGGAGGGGTACGCAGTATTTT. It codes for CASSVEQGRGTQYF. The chain recombines TRBV9 with TRBJ2-3; D is possibly TRBD2 (7 bases). The germline V gene has CDR1 SGDLS and CDR2 YYNGEE. V was shortened by 2 bases and J by 8 bases, with 15 bases between the two germline ends. The CDR3 length is 14 residues. Full variable domain (outside the CDR3, taken from reference TRBV9 and TRBJ2-3): DSGVTQTPKHLITATGQRVTLRCSPRSGDLSVYWYQQSLDQGLQFLIQYYNGEERAKGNILERFSAQQFPDLHSELNLSSLELGDSALYFCASSVEQGRGTQYFGPGTRLTVL.

The genes are TRBV7-9 and TRBJ1-2; TRBD1 matches 8 bases. The CDR3 loop spans 13 amino acids. Germline trimming cut 11 bases from V and 3 bases from J; bases unmatched to any gene: 8. Germline-derived CDR1 and CDR2 are SEHNR and FQNEAQ (reference sequence). CDR3 residues: CAGTQGADYGYTF. CDR3 in DNA: TGTGCCGGGACGCAGGGGGCTGACTATGGCTACACCTTC.

The rearrangement uses TRBV28 and TRBJ2-5; perhaps D is TRBD1 or TRBD2 (6 bases each). Per germline, CDR1 MDHEN and CDR2 SYDVKM. The CDR3 is 14 residues long. V shed 6 bases and J shed 5 bases, with 16 bases lying between them. The CDR3 loop is CASRTPQGGETQYF. The CDR3 DNA is TGTGCCAGCAGAACTCCACAGGGAGGCGAGACCCAGTACTTC.

This rearrangement joins TRBV7-9 to TRBJ2-5, with D unclear. Looked up from germline, CDR1 is SEHNR and CDR2 is FQNEAQ (reference sequence). The CDR3 runs to 15 residues. V was pared by 5 bases and J by 1 base, with 14 bases between. The chain's CDR3 is CASSPPRWSQETQYF. CDR3 bases: TGTGCCAGCAGCCCCCCAAGATGGAGCCAAGAGACCCAGTACTTC.

CDR3 in DNA: TGTGCCAGCAGTGAAGGCGCCCGGGGTGGAAACACCATATATTTT. Protein sequence: CASSEGARGGNTIYF. This chain links TRBV6-1 with TRBJ1-3; D not certain. The CDR3 has 15 residues. Germline CDR1 is MNHNS and CDR2 is SASEGT. V dropped 1 base and J dropped 3 bases, with 10 bases sitting between them.

A note on this clone: Relative to the germline gene, one junction end is altered; a read error may explain this. This sequence joins TRBV5-1 and TRBJ1-2; 7 bases align to TRBD1. Germline CDR1 and CDR2: SGHRS and YFSETQ. The CDR3 runs to 15 residues. The CDR3 bases are TGCGCCAGCAGCTTGGCCGGGGCAGGGGGTATCGGCTGCACCTTC. Protein sequence: CASSLAGAGGIGCTF.

V is TRBV19 and J is TRBJ1-5; TRBD1 is a possible D gene (5 bases). V was cut by 6 bases and J by 6 bases, with 15 bases left in between. CDR3 length: 14 amino acids. Germline-derived CDR1 and CDR2 are LNHDA and SQIVND (reference sequence). This CDR3 reads CASRMGPLSQPQHF. CDR3 nucleotides: TGTGCCAGTAGAATGGGACCGCTATCTCAGCCCCAGCATTTT.

The V gene is TRBV4-2, the J gene TRBJ2-7, with D possibly matching TRBD2 (6 bases). The CDR3 consists of 19 residues. Germline V gene sequence: CDR1 LGHNA, CDR2 YNFKEQ. The V end lost 0 bases, the J end lost 4 bases, and 25 bases lay between the germline ends. Written as DNA, the CDR3 is TGTGCCAGCAGCCAAGAGCCCTCCGGGCGGGACGGCGCGATTTACGAGCAGTACTTC. Translation gives CASSQEPSGRDGAIYEQYF.

The CDR3 sequence is CASSRGLEASYEQYF. CDR3 sequence (DNA): TGCGCCAGCAGCCGAGGACTGGAAGCCTCCTACGAGCAGTACTTC. V is TRBV4-1 and J is TRBJ2-7, with D possibly matching TRBD2 (5 bases). This CDR3 comprises 15 residues. V gave up 4 bases and J gave up 0 bases, with 13 bases separating them. Germline CDR1 is MGHRA and CDR2 is YSYEKL.

This sequence joins TRBV4-1 and TRBJ2-5; maybe TRBD2 (5 bases). The CDR3 has 14 amino acids. The ends were cut back, 2 bases at V and 2 bases at J, with 9 bases in the middle. Germline loops: CDR1 MGHRA, CDR2 YSYEKL. CDR3 amino acids: CASSQIPGQETQYF. The CDR3 region has the DNA TGCGCCAGCAGCCAAATACCGGGACAAGAGACCCAGTACTTC.